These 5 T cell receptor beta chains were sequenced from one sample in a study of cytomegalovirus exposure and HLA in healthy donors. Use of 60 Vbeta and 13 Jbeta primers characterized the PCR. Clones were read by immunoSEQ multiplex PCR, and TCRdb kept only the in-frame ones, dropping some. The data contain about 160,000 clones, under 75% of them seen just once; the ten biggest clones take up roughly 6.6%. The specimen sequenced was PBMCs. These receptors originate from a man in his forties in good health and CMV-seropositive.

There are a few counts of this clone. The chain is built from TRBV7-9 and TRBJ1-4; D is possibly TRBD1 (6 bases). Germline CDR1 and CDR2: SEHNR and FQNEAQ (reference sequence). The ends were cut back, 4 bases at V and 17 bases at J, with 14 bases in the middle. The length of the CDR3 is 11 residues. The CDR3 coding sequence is TGTGCCAGCAGCTCCGGACAGTCCATATTTTTT. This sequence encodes CASSSGQSIFF.

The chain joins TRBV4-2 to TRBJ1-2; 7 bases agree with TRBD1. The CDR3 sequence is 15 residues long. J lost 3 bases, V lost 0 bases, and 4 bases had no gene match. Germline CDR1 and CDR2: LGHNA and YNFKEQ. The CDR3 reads CASSQDTGTDYGYTF. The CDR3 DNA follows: TGTGCCAGCAGCCAAGATACCGGGACAGACTATGGCTACACCTTC.

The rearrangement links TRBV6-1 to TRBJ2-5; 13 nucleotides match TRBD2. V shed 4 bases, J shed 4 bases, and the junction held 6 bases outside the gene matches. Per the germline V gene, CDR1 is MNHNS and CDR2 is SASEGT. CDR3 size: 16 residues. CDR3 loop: CASSGRLAGGPETQYF. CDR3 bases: TGTGCCAGCAGTGGTCGACTAGCGGGGGGCCCAGAGACCCAGTACTTC.

The CDR3 here is CASNGGASDKNIQYF. The CDR3 nucleotides read TGTGCCAGCAACGGGGGGGCCTCGGACAAAAACATTCAGTACTTC. The chain couples TRBV6-6 to TRBJ2-4, with 8 bases fitting TRBD2. Trimming cost V 7 bases and J 3 bases; bases outside gene matches: 8. The CDR3 contains 15 residues. CDR1 is MNHNY, CDR2 SVGAGI, per germline (reference sequence).

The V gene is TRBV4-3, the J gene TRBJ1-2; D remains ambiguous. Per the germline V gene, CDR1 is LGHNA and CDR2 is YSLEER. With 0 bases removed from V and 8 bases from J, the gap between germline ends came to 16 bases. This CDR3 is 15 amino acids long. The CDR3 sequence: CASSQDLGVLSGYTF. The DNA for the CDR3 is TGCGCCAGCAGCCAAGATCTGGGAGTTCTCTCGGGCTACACCTTC.